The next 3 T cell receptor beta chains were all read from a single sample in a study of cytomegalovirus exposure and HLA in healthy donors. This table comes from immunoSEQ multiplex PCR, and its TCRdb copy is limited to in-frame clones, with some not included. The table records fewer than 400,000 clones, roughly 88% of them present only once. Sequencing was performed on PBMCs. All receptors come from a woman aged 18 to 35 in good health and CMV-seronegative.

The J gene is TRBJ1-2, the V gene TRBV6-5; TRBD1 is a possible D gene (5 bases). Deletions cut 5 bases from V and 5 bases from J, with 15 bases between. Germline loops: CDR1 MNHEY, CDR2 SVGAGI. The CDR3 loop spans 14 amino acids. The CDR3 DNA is TGTGCCAGCAGTCCTTTTGGGGGGGAATATGGCTACACCTTC. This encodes CASSPFGGEYGYTF.

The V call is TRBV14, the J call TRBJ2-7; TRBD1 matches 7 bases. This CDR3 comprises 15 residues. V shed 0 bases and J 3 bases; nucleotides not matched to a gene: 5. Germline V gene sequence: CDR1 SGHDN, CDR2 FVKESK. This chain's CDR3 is CASSQEATGNYEQYF. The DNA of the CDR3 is TGTGCCAGCAGCCAAGAAGCGACAGGGAACTACGAGCAGTACTTC.

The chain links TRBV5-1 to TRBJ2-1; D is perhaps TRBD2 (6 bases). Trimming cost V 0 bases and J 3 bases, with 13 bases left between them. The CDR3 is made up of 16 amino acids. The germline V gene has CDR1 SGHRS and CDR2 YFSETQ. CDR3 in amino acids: CASSLDSGAVYNEQFF. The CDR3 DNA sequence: TGCGCCAGCAGCTTGGATTCGGGAGCGGTCTACAATGAGCAGTTCTTC.